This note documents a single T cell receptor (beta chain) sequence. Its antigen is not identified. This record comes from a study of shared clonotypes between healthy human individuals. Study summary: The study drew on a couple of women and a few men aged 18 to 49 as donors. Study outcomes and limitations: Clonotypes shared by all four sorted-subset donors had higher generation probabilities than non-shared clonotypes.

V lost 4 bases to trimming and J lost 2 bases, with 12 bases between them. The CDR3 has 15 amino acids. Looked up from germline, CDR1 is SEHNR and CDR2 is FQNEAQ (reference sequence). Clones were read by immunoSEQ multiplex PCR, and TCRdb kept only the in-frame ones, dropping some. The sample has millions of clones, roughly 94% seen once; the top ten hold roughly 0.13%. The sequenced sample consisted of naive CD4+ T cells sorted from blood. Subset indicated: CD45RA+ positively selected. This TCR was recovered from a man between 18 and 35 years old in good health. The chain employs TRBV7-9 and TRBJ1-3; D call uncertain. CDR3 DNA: TGTGCCAGCAGCTGGGGTCCTAAGACTGGAAACACCATATATTTT. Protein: CASSWGPKTGNTIYF. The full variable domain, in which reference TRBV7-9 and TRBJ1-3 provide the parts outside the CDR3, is DTGVSQNPRHKITKRGQNVTFRCDPISEHNRLYWYRQTLGQGPEFLTYFQNEAQLEKSRLLSDRFSAERPKGSFSTLEIQRTEQGDSAMYLCASSWGPKTGNTIYFGEGSWLTVV.